A selection of T cell receptor beta chains follows, all from one sample in a study of blood T cells in healthy people across ages. MiXCR was run by TCRdb on the 5' RACE reads, yielding one entry per CDR3 protein. The table lists about 1 million distinct CDR3 sequences, 40% to 55% of them singletons. The sequenced sample was blood. The receptors come from a woman aged 60-75 years in good health. CDR3s include the opening cysteine and the closing phenylalanine or tryptophan. The D gene is left open where the match is weak. Rows give clone size only sometimes, using once, few, many, or a class for an expanded clone.

clone size: NA; V gene: TRBV4-2; D gene: TRBD2; J gene: TRBJ2-7; CDR3 DNA: TGTGCCAGCAGCCAAGATCAGCGGGAGGCGGACGAGCAGTACTTC; CDR3 protein: CASSQDQREADEQYF
clone size: few; V gene: TRBV28; D gene: NA; J gene: TRBJ1-4; CDR3 DNA: TGTGCCAGCAGCCTTGGTGGGTTTGAACTGTTTTTT; CDR3 protein: CASSLGGFELFF
clone size: NA; V gene: TRBV12-3/TRBV12-4; D gene: NA; J gene: TRBJ1-1; CDR3 DNA: TGTGCCAGCAGTCCACTACTCCCCTACACTGAAGCTTTCTTT; CDR3 protein: CASSPLLPYTEAFF
clone size: NA; V gene: TRBV25-1; D gene: NA; J gene: TRBJ1-6; CDR3 DNA: TGTGCCAGCAGTGGACCGGGACTCCGGAGCTCCTATAATTCACCCCTCCACTTT; CDR3 protein: CASSGPGLRSSYNSPLHF
clone size: NA; V gene: TRBV20-1; D gene: NA; J gene: TRBJ2-5; CDR3 DNA: TGCAGTGCTACGGAGGCCAGAGAGACCCAGTACTTC; CDR3 protein: CSATEARETQYF
clone size: few; V gene: TRBV12-3/TRBV12-4; D gene: TRBD1; J gene: TRBJ2-7; CDR3 DNA: TGTGCCAGCGGGTCATCGACAGGGGTCTCCTACAATGAGCAGTACTTC; CDR3 protein: CASGSSTGVSYNEQYF
clone size: NA; V gene: TRBV15; D gene: TRBD1; J gene: TRBJ2-1; CDR3 DNA: TGTGCCACCAGCAAACGCCGGGACAGGGGGCCGAATGAGCAGTTCTTC; CDR3 protein: CATSKRRDRGPNEQFF
clone size: NA; V gene: TRBV10-3; D gene: NA; J gene: TRBJ2-5; CDR3 DNA: TGTGCCATCAGTGAGCAAACTCCAGGGGGGGGAGAGACCCAGTACTTC; CDR3 protein: CAISEQTPGGGETQYF
clone size: many; V gene: TRBV5-1; D gene: NA; J gene: TRBJ2-7; CDR3 DNA: TGCGCCAGCAGCCTGGGCGGCGGCTACGAGCAGTACTTC; CDR3 protein: CASSLGGGYEQYF
clone size: few; V gene: TRBV30; D gene: NA; J gene: TRBJ1-2; CDR3 DNA: TGTGCCTGGAACGACGGAAACTATGGCTACACCTTC; CDR3 protein: CAWNDGNYGYTF
clone size: few; V gene: TRBV10-3; D gene: NA; J gene: TRBJ2-3; CDR3 DNA: TGTGCCATCAGCCGAGACAGATCTTATACGCAGTATTTT; CDR3 protein: CAISRDRSYTQYF
clone size: few; V gene: TRBV6-5; D gene: TRBD2; J gene: TRBJ2-1; CDR3 DNA: TGTGCCAGCAGTTGGACTAGCGGTGCAGTTCGGTTCTTC; CDR3 protein: CASSWTSGAVRFF
clone size: NA; V gene: TRBV12-3/TRBV12-4; D gene: TRBD1; J gene: TRBJ2-1; CDR3 DNA: TGTGCCAGCAGTGGGTCGACAGGGGCCGCCTCGCAGTTCTTC; CDR3 protein: CASSGSTGAASQFF
clone size: many; V gene: TRBV9; D gene: NA; J gene: TRBJ1-2; CDR3 DNA: TGTGCCAGCAGCGTAGTTGGGGGCGGCTATGGCTACACCTTC; CDR3 protein: CASSVVGGGYGYTF
clone size: many; V gene: TRBV25-1; D gene: TRBD2; J gene: TRBJ2-1; CDR3 DNA: TGTGCCAGCAGTGAGACTAGCGGAACAGCATACAATGAGCAGTTCTTC; CDR3 protein: CASSETSGTAYNEQFF
clone size: NA; V gene: TRBV5-5; D gene: TRBD1; J gene: TRBJ1-5; CDR3 DNA: TGTGCCAGCAGCCTTCGGACAGGGTTAGGTAGTCAGCCCCAGCATTTT; CDR3 protein: CASSLRTGLGSQPQHF
clone size: NA; V gene: TRBV5-1; D gene: NA; J gene: TRBJ1-1; CDR3 DNA: TGCGCCAGCAGCTTGGAAAGGGGAAGCACTGAAGCTTTCTTT; CDR3 protein: CASSLERGSTEAFF
clone size: few; V gene: TRBV29-1; D gene: NA; J gene: TRBJ2-1; CDR3 DNA: TGCAGCGTACAGGGGGCGCGGGAGGGATCCTACAATGAGCAGTTCTTC; CDR3 protein: CSVQGAREGSYNEQFF
clone size: few; V gene: TRBV9; D gene: TRBD2; J gene: TRBJ2-1; CDR3 DNA: TGTGCCAGCAGCACGCCCTTTACGGGGGGGTACAATGAGCAGTTCTTC; CDR3 protein: CASSTPFTGGYNEQFF
clone size: NA; V gene: TRBV7-9; D gene: NA; J gene: TRBJ2-1; CDR3 DNA: TGTGCCAGCAGCTCCCCCTCCCCGACCCCCAACAATGAGCAGTTCTTC; CDR3 protein: CASSSPSPTPNNEQFF
clone size: NA; V gene: TRBV7-7; D gene: TRBD2; J gene: TRBJ2-4; CDR3 DNA: TGTGCCAGCAGCTCACGGGGGGGGACAAAGTACTTC; CDR3 protein: CASSSRGGTKYF
clone size: few; V gene: TRBV3-1; D gene: NA; J gene: TRBJ2-5; CDR3 DNA: TGTGCCAGCAGCCAAGATCCGACGGACTCGTACTTC; CDR3 protein: CASSQDPTDSYF
clone size: NA; V gene: TRBV30; D gene: TRBD1; J gene: TRBJ2-7; CDR3 DNA: TGTGCCTGGAGGGGGGACAGGCGTCGACCCTACGAGCAGTACTTC; CDR3 protein: CAWRGDRRRPYEQYF
clone size: few; V gene: TRBV20-1; D gene: TRBD2; J gene: TRBJ2-3; CDR3 DNA: TGCAGTGCTAGCCCGCCGGGAGGGGGCACAGATACGCAGTATTTT; CDR3 protein: CSASPPGGGTDTQYF
clone size: few; V gene: TRBV29-1; D gene: NA; J gene: TRBJ1-2; CDR3 DNA: TGCAGCGTTGGCCCTGTGGGTACGGGCTACACCTTC; CDR3 protein: CSVGPVGTGYTF
clone size: NA; V gene: TRBV20-1; D gene: NA; J gene: TRBJ1-6; CDR3 DNA: TGCAGTGCTTCGAGCCGGGACGGAAATAATTCACCCCTCCACTTT; CDR3 protein: CSASSRDGNNSPLHF
clone size: few; V gene: TRBV15; D gene: TRBD2; J gene: TRBJ2-1; CDR3 DNA: TGTGCCACCGCCAGCGGGATTCGTGGTGAGCAGTTCTTC; CDR3 protein: CATASGIRGEQFF
clone size: NA; V gene: TRBV7-9; D gene: NA; J gene: TRBJ2-6; CDR3 DNA: TGTGCCGTAGGTCCGTCTGGGGCCAACGTCCTGACTTTC; CDR3 protein: CAVGPSGANVLTF
clone size: NA; V gene: TRBV29-1; D gene: NA; J gene: TRBJ2-1; CDR3 DNA: TGCAGCGTTGGGGGGGACGATGGCTCCTACAATGAACAGTTCTTC; CDR3 protein: CSVGGDDGSYNEQFF
clone size: NA; V gene: TRBV27; D gene: TRBD1; J gene: TRBJ2-4; CDR3 DNA: TGTGCCAGCAGTGAACCAAGACAGGGCGCGGTGGAGTACTTC; CDR3 protein: CASSEPRQGAVEYF